This T cell receptor (beta chain) emerged from a study of blood T cell repertoires in COVID-19. Researchers sorted participants into cohorts using their self-reported clinical history. The CDR3 is 16 amino acids. The V and J ends lost 2 bases and 4 bases respectively, with 15 bases between them. The germline V gene has CDR1 MGHRA and CDR2 YSYEKL. Sequencing was performed with immunoSEQ multiplex PCR; in TCRdb, only in-frame clones are kept and a portion is missing. The data show 200,000 to 250,000 clones, roughly 90% seen once. Source material: PBMCs or T cells enriched from blood (not recorded which). The chain combines TRBV4-1 with TRBJ2-1; D is unclear. The receptor comes from a woman aged 30 to 39 who had recovered from COVID-19. The CDR3 loop is CASSQWWLDSYNEQFF. CDR3 DNA: TGCGCCAGCAGCCAATGGTGGCTAGATTCTTACAATGAGCAGTTCTTC.